This entry concerns a single T cell receptor (beta chain). The target antigen is unknown. This specimen comes from a study of cytomegalovirus exposure and HLA in healthy donors. Whole-study findings and limits: High sensitivity and specificity were reportedly achieved when the classifier diagnosed cytomegalovirus status. Information on immune exposure was restricted to one variable (CMV serostatus). It was in a later analysis that TCR association rates were seen to vary by HLA locus, highest for DRB1 and lowest for HLA-C.

PCR amplification relied on 60 Vbeta primers (plus 13 Jbeta primers). Profiled with immunoSEQ multiplex PCR; TCRdb holds only in-frame clones, not every one. The profile shows about 140,000 clones, about four fifths of them singletons. Healthy bone marrow donors made up the donor group. Germline V gives CDR1 GTSNPN, CDR2 SVGIG (reference sequence). The CDR3 extends over 11 amino acids. This TCR was sampled from a man aged 40-55 years in good health and CMV-seronegative. The chain is built from TRBV30 and TRBJ2-5; 8 bases align to TRBD1. Near its end, the DNA agrees better with TRBJ2-7, so the J call may be wrong. The sequenced sample was PBMCs. This CDR3 is CAWSDRGEQYF. Here the CDR3 DNA reads TGTGCCTGGAGCGACAGGGGCGAGCAGTACTTC.